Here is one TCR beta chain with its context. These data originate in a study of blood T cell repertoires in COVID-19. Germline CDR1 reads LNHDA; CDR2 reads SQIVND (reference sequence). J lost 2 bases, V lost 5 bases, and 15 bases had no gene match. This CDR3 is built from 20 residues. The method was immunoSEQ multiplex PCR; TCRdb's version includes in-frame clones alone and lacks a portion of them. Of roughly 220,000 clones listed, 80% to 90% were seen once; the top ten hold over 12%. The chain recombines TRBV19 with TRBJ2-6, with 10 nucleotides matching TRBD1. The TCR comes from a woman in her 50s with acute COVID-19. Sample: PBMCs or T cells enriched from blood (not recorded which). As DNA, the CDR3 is TGTGCCAGTAGTCCAAACGACAGGGGGCAGTTCGTCACTGGGGCCAACGTCCTGACTTTC. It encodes CASSPNDRGQFVTGANVLTF.